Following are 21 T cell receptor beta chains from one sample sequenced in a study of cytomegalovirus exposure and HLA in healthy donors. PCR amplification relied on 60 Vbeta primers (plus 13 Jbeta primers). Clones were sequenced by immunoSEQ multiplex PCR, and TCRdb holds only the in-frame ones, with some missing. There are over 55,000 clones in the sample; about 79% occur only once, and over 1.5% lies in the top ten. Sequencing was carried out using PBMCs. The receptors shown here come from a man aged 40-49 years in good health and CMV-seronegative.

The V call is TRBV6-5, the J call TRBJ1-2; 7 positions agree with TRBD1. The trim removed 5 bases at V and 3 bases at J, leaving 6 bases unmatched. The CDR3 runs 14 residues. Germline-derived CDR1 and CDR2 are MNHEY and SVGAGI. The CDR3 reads CASSRADRDYGYTF. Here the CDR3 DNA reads TGTGCCAGCAGTAGGGCTGACAGGGACTATGGCTACACCTTC.

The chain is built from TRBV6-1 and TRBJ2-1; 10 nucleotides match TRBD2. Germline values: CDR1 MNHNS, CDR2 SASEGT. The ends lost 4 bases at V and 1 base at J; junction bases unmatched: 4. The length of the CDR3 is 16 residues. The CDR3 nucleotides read TGTGCCAGCAGTGCCTCTAGCGGGGGATCCTACAATGAGCAGTTCTTC. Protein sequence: CASSASSGGSYNEQFF.

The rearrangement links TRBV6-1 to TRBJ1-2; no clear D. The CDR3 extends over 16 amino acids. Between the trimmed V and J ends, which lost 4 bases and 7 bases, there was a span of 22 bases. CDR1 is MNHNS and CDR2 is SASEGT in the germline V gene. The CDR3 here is CASSGLREQLVRGYTF. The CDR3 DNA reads TGTGCCAGCAGTGGTTTGAGGGAACAGTTGGTACGTGGCTACACCTTC.

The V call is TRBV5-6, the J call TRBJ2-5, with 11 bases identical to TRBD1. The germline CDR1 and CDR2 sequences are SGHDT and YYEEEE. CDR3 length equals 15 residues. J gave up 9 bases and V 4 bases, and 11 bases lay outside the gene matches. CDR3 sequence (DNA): TGTGCCAGCAGCATTGAGGACAGGGGGCGCCCCCCCCAGTACTTC. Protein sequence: CASSIEDRGRPPQYF.

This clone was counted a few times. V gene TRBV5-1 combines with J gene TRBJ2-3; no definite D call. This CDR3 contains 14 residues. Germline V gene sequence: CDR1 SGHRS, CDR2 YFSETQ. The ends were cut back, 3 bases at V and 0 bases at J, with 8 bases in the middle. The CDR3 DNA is TGCGCCAGCAGCTATGTAGATAGCACAGATACGCAGTATTTT. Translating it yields CASSYVDSTDTQYF.

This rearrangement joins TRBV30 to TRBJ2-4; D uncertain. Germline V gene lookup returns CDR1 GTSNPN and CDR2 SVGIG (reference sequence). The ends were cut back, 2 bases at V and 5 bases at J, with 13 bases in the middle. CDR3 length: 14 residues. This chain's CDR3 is CAWSFYGSQNIQYF. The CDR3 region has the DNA TGTGCCTGGAGTTTCTACGGTAGCCAAAACATTCAGTACTTC.

CDR3 in DNA: TGTGCCAGCAGCTTAGCAATCCCCAGGGGGAGAGGCTACGAGCAGTACTTC. Translating it yields CASSLAIPRGRGYEQYF. The rearrangement joins TRBV11-2 to TRBJ2-7; 7 bases line up with TRBD1. Per germline, CDR1 SGHAT and CDR2 FQNNGV. V gave up 1 base and J gave up 3 bases; unmatched junction bases: 12. The CDR3 is made up of 17 amino acids.

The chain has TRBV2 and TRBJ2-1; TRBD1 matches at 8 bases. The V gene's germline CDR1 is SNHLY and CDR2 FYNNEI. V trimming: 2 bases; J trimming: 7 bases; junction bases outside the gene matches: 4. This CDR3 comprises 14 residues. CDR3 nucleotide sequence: TGTGCCAGCAGTGAACAGGGGGCTGGGAATGAGCAGTTCTTC. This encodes CASSEQGAGNEQFF.

The CDR3 sequence: CASSVNTGEKDTQYF. Here the CDR3 DNA reads TGTGCCAGCAGCGTGAACACCGGGGAAAAAGATACGCAGTATTTT. The V and J genes are TRBV9 and TRBJ2-3; the D gene is possibly TRBD2 (5 bases). The V gene lost 2 bases and the J gene lost 5 bases, with 15 bases spanning the gap. From germline, CDR1 is SGDLS and CDR2 YYNGEE. The length of the CDR3 is 15 residues.

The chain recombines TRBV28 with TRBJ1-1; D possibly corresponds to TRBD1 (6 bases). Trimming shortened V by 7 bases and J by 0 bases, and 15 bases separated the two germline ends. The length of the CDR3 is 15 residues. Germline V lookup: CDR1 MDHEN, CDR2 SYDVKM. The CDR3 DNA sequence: TGTGCCAGCACCCTATTTAGGACAGTGAACACTGAAGCTTTCTTT. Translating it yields CASTLFRTVNTEAFF.

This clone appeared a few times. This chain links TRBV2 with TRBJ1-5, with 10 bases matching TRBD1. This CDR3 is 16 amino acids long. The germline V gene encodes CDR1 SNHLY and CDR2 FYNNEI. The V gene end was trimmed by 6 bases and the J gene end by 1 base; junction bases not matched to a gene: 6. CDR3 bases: TGTGCCAGCAGCCGGGACAGGGGACTGAGCAATCAGCCCCAGCATTTT. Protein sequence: CASSRDRGLSNQPQHF.

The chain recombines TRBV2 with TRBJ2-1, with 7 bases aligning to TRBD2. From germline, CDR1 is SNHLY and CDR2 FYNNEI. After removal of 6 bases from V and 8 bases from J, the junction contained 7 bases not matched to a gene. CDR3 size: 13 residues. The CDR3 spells CASRGGGTDEQFF. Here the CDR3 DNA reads TGTGCCAGCAGGGGCGGGGGTACTGATGAGCAGTTCTTC.

The CDR3 sequence is CASSPREGGNTEAFF. DNA for the CDR3: TGTGCCAGCAGCCCACGAGAAGGGGGTAACACTGAAGCTTTCTTT. The rearrangement links TRBV9 to TRBJ1-1, with D maybe TRBD1 (6 bases). The ends were cut back, 4 bases at V and 2 bases at J, with 15 bases in the middle. This CDR3 has 15 residues. The V gene's germline CDR1 is SGDLS and CDR2 YYNGEE.

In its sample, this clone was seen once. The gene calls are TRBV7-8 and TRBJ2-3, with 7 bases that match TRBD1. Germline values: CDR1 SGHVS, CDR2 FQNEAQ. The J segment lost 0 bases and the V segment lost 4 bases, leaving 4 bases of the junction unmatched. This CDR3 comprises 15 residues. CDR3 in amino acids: CASSSRQGSTDTQYF. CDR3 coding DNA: TGTGCCAGCAGCTCCCGACAGGGTAGCACAGATACGCAGTATTTT.

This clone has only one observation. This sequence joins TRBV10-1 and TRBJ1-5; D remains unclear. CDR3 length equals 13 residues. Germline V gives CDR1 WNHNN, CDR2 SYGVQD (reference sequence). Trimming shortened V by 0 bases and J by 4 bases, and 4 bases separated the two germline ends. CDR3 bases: TGCGCCAGCAGTGAGTCCAGTAATCAGCCCCAGCATTTT. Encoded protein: CASSESSNQPQHF.

The DNA for the CDR3 is TGTGCCAGCAGTGCATCCGGGACAGGGAGGTCCTACGAGCAGTACGTC. Amino acid sequence: CASSASGTGRSYEQYV. This chain joins TRBV28 and TRBJ2-7; 9 bases are a match to TRBD1. Germline CDR1 MDHEN, CDR2 SYDVKM. CDR3 size: 16 residues. The ends lost 5 bases at V and 1 base at J; junction bases unmatched: 9.

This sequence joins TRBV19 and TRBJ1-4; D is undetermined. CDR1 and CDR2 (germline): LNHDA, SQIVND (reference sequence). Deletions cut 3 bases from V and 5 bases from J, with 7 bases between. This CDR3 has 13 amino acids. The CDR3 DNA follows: TGTGCCAGTAGTATTCAGAAGAATGAAAAACTGTTTTTT. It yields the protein CASSIQKNEKLFF.

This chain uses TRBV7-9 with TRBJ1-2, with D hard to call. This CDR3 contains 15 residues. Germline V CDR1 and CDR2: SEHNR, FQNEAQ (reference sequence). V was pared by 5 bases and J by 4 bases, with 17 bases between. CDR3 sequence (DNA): TGTGCCAGCAGCCAAGTACCCGGGTCCTTCTATGGCTACACCTTC. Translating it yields CASSQVPGSFYGYTF.

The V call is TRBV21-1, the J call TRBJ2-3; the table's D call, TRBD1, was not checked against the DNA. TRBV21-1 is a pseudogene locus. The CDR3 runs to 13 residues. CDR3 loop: CASSLRGGDTQYF. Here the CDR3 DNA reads TGTGCCAGCAGCTTAAGAGGGGGCGATACGCAGTATTTT.

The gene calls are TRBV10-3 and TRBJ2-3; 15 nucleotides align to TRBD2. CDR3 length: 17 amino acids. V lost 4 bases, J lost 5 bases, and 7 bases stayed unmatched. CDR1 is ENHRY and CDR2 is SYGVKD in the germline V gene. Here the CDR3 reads CAISGRTSGGALDTQYF. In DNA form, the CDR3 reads TGTGCCATCAGTGGAAGGACTAGCGGGGGGGCCTTAGATACGCAGTATTTT.

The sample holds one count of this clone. The CDR3 spells CAWSGQGPEAFF. CDR3 DNA: TGTGCCTGGAGTGGACAGGGCCCTGAAGCTTTCTTT. The chain employs TRBV30 and TRBJ1-1; 7 positions match TRBD1. The CDR3 has 12 amino acids. The V and J ends lost 1 base and 6 bases, in that order; junction bases with no gene match: 2. Germline CDR1 is GTSNPN and CDR2 is SVGIG (reference sequence).